These 29 T cell receptor beta chains came from one sample sequenced in a study of T cells after yellow fever vaccination. Using its own MiXCR run on the 5' RACE reads, TCRdb lists one record per CDR3 protein. In the table there are fewer than 500,000 distinct CDR3 sequences, around 20% of which are singletons. The specimen comprised PBMCs, sampled before the yellow fever booster vaccination. Receptor source: a man between 18 and 35 years old who received the YFV17D yellow fever vaccine.

This clonotype was observed a handful of times. The CDR3 protein is CASSLGTPGSRYF. DNA for the CDR3: TGTGCCAGCAGTTTAGGGACACCGGGGTCGCGGTACTTC. The V gene is TRBV12-3 or TRBV12-4, the J gene TRBJ2-7; the D call may be TRBD1 or TRBD2 (5 bases each). This CDR3 has 13 amino acids. Trimming took 1 base from V and 12 from J, leaving 16 bases between them.

V and J are TRBV7-8 and TRBJ2-1; TRBD2 matches 9 bases. CDR3 length: 19 residues. V shed 2 bases, J shed 0 bases, and the junction held 11 bases outside the gene matches. The germline gives CDR1 SGHVS, CDR2 FQNEAQ. CDR3 bases: TGTGCCAGCAGCTTATTAGGTAGCGGGGGAGAGCGCTCCTACAATGAGCAGTTCTTC. As protein: CASSLLGSGGERSYNEQFF. The complete variable domain, with remaining parts taken from reference TRBV7-8 and TRBJ2-1, reads GAGVSQSPRYKVAKRGQDVALRCDPISGHVSLFWYQQALGQGPEFLTYFQNEAQLDKSGLPSDRFFAERPEGSVSTLKIQRTQQEDSAVYLCASSLLGSGGERSYNEQFFGPGTRLTVL.

The chain uses TRBV12-3 or TRBV12-4 and TRBJ2-1; D perhaps matches TRBD1 (5 bases). CDR3 length: 14 residues. Trimming took 3 bases from V and 3 from J, leaving 9 bases between them. The CDR3 nucleotides read TGTGCCAGCAGTTTTTCAGGGATCTACAATGAGCAGTTCTTC. Translation gives CASSFSGIYNEQFF.

The chain has TRBV20-1 and TRBJ2-1; TRBD1 agrees at 7 bases. The CDR3 contains 12 residues. Germline V gene lookup returns CDR1 DFQATT and CDR2 SNEGSKA (reference sequence). Unmatched junction bases numbered 5, after V lost 5 bases and J lost 7 bases. The CDR3, as DNA: TGCAGTGCTGGGGACAGTGTGAATGAGCAGTTCTTC. This gives the protein CSAGDSVNEQFF.

V gene TRBV5-1 combines with J gene TRBJ2-5; weak D call: TRBD2 (6 bases). V was shortened by 6 bases and J by 0 bases, with 15 bases between the two germline ends. CDR1 and CDR2 from the germline V gene are SGHRS and YFSETQ. The CDR3 loop spans 15 amino acids. CDR3 region: CASNPGGGYQETQYF. Written as DNA, the CDR3 is TGCGCCAGCAATCCTGGCGGAGGGTACCAAGAGACCCAGTACTTC. Drawing the rest from reference TRBV5-1 and TRBJ2-5, the complete variable domain is KAGVTQTPRYLIKTRGQQVTLSCSPISGHRSVSWYQQTPGQGLQFLFEYFSETQRNKGNFPGRFSGRQFSNSRSEMNVSTLELGDSALYLCASNPGGGYQETQYFGPGTRLLVL.

The V call is TRBV5-1, the J call TRBJ2-1; TRBD2 agrees at 9 bases. The CDR3 totals 16 residues. J gave up 2 bases and V 6 bases, and 9 bases lay outside the gene matches. Per germline, CDR1 SGHRS and CDR2 YFSETQ. The CDR3 DNA sequence: TGCGCCAGCACTGGAGGGGCGGGGGGGACCTACAATGAGCAGTTCTTC. Translating gives CASTGGAGGTYNEQFF.

A few counts support this clonotype. This chain uses TRBV9 with TRBJ2-3; D possibly matches TRBD1 or TRBD2 (5 bases each). CDR1 and CDR2 (germline): SGDLS, YYNGEE. V gave up 0 bases and J gave up 2 bases, with 13 bases separating them. CDR3 length: 16 amino acids. The CDR3 DNA is TGTGCCAGCAGCGTAGCGCTAGGGACGAACACAGATACGCAGTATTTT. Encoded protein: CASSVALGTNTDTQYF.

The chain has TRBV6-5 and TRBJ1-1; D perhaps matches TRBD1 (6 bases). Germline values: CDR1 MNHEY, CDR2 SVGAGI. The CDR3 loop spans 15 amino acids. Trimming left V 5 bases short and J 5 bases short, with 18 bases between. Here the CDR3 reads CASSVNRDWGTEAFF. In DNA form, the CDR3 reads TGTGCCAGCAGTGTAAACAGGGATTGGGGGACTGAAGCTTTCTTT.

This clonotype was detected ten times or more. This chain joins TRBV29-1 and TRBJ2-1; D possibly corresponds to TRBD2 (6 bases). V gave up 6 bases and J gave up 0 bases, with 9 bases separating them. Germline-derived CDR1 and CDR2 are SQVTM and ANQGSEA. The CDR3 length is 13 residues. The CDR3 DNA sequence: TGCAGCGTGGCGGGGAGCTCCTACAATGAGCAGTTCTTC. This translates into CSVAGSSYNEQFF.

J is TRBJ2-3 and V is TRBV7-2; 16 bases are a match to TRBD2. The CDR3 has 15 residues. The J segment lost 10 bases and the V segment lost 8 bases, leaving 9 bases of the junction unmatched. Germline V lookup: CDR1 SGHTA, CDR2 FQGNSA. This CDR3 reads CASEQTGTSGGAQYF. CDR3 sequence (DNA): TGTGCCAGCGAGCAAACCGGGACTAGCGGGGGGGCGCAGTATTTT.

CDR3: CSARDLGQGVGAEAFF. The CDR3 DNA follows: TGCAGTGCTAGAGACCTGGGACAGGGTGTAGGCGCTGAAGCTTTCTTT. The V gene is TRBV20-1, the J gene TRBJ1-1; TRBD1 aligns across 9 bases. This CDR3 contains 16 residues. The ends lost 0 bases at V and 6 bases at J; junction bases unmatched: 11. Germline V CDR1 and CDR2: DFQATT, SNEGSKA (reference sequence).

This chain uses TRBV18 with TRBJ2-1, with D possibly being TRBD2 (6 bases). CDR3 size: 17 residues. V shed 0 bases and J shed 6 bases, with 18 bases lying between them. CDR1 is KGHSH and CDR2 is LQKENI in the germline V gene. The CDR3 nucleotides are TGTGCCAGCTCACCACCTGGGACGGGACTGGCTAGCAATGAGCAGTTCTTC. Translation: CASSPPGTGLASNEQFF.

The table lists this clonotype with a few counts. This chain joins TRBV4-3 and TRBJ2-2, with no clear D. The ends were cut back, 3 bases at V and 6 bases at J, with 11 bases in the middle. Germline V gene data show CDR1 as LGHNA and CDR2 as YSLEER. CDR3 length: 14 amino acids. The CDR3 protein is CASSHRVGSGELFF. In DNA form, the CDR3 reads TGCGCCAGCAGCCATCGCGTGGGGTCCGGGGAGCTGTTTTTT.

This sequence joins TRBV5-1 and TRBJ1-1, with 9 nucleotides matching TRBD1. CDR1 SGHRS and CDR2 YFSETQ come from the germline V gene. V was clipped by 4 bases and J by 2 bases; unmatched bases: 6. The length of the CDR3 is 15 residues. In DNA, the CDR3 is TGCGCCAGCAGCATACGGGACAGGGCTAACACTGAAGCTTTCTTT. Translating it yields CASSIRDRANTEAFF.

The CDR3 spells CASSLPAPPLFF. DNA for the CDR3: TGTGCCAGCAGCTTACCCGCGCCGCCACTGTTTTTT. The rearrangement uses TRBV11-3 and TRBJ1-4; no definite D call. Germline V gene lookup returns CDR1 SGHNT and CDR2 YENEEA. There are 12 residues in the CDR3. Trimming took off 2 bases at V and 13 bases at J, with 11 bases between the two ends.

The gene calls are TRBV12-3 or TRBV12-4 and TRBJ2-5; 10 positions agree with TRBD1. CDR3 length equals 14 residues. V lost 5 bases to trimming and J lost 4 bases; unmatched junction nucleotides: 4. The CDR3, as DNA: TGTGCCAGCAGTGACAGGGGGCCCGTAGAGACCCAGTACTTC. Amino acids: CASSDRGPVETQYF.

The chain joins TRBV4-1 to TRBJ2-7; TRBD1 agrees at 10 bases. Germline assignment: CDR1 MGHRA and CDR2 YSYEKL. The CDR3 sequence is 15 residues long. Losses at the gene ends were 3 bases for V and 3 bases for J; bases not matched to a gene: 5. The CDR3 DNA sequence: TGCGCCAGCAGCCACACCGGGACAGGGGACTACGAGCAGTACTTC. Translation gives CASSHTGTGDYEQYF.

The J gene is TRBJ2-7, the V gene TRBV6-2 or TRBV6-3; 7 bases are shared with TRBD2. Germline CDR1 reads MNHEY; CDR2 reads SVGEGT. The CDR3 spans 13 residues. With 0 bases clipped from V and 10 bases from J, the junction kept 6 bases outside the gene matches. The CDR3 sequence is CASSYSREGGQYV. CDR3 sequence (DNA): TGTGCCAGCAGTTACTCGAGGGAGGGCGGACAGTACGTC.

The chain couples TRBV3-1 to TRBJ2-7, with 9 bases that match TRBD2. This CDR3 contains 14 residues. Unmatched junction bases numbered 1, after V lost 4 bases and J lost 0 bases. Germline V gene lookup returns CDR1 LGHDT and CDR2 YNNKEL (reference sequence). The CDR3 sequence is CASSRSGGSYEQYF. For the CDR3, the DNA is TGTGCCAGCAGCCGTAGCGGGGGCTCCTACGAGCAGTACTTC.

This chain joins TRBV20-1 and TRBJ1-1; D gene uncertain. The CDR3 has 15 amino acids. Germline V gene lookup returns CDR1 DFQATT and CDR2 SNEGSKA (reference sequence). Deletions cut 0 bases from V and 0 bases from J, with 11 bases between. CDR3 sequence (DNA): TGCAGTGCTAGAGAAATCGGCAGCATGAACACTGAAGCTTTCTTT. The encoded protein is CSAREIGSMNTEAFF.

The chain employs TRBV5-1 and TRBJ2-1; D tentatively fits TRBD1 or TRBD2 (5 bases each). V dropped 4 bases and J dropped 10 bases, with 18 bases sitting between them. Germline V lookup: CDR1 SGHRS, CDR2 YFSETQ. This CDR3 is built from 14 residues. The CDR3 region has the DNA TGCGCCAGCAGCGTGGGACCGCCCTTGGGGGAGCAGTTCTTC. This gives the protein CASSVGPPLGEQFF.

The chain employs TRBV27 and TRBJ2-7; 11 bases agree with TRBD1. In germline, CDR1 is MNHEY, CDR2 SMNVEV (reference sequence). The CDR3 consists of 13 residues. J gave up 7 bases and V 4 bases, and 3 bases lay outside the gene matches. The CDR3 region is CASSWTGGGEQYF. The CDR3 DNA reads TGTGCCAGCAGTTGGACAGGGGGCGGGGAGCAGTACTTC.

This chain connects TRBV10-3 to TRBJ2-7, with 10 bases that match TRBD1. Germline trimming cut 10 bases from V and 4 bases from J; bases unmatched to any gene: 7. CDR3 length equals 13 residues. Germline V gene sequence: CDR1 ENHRY, CDR2 SYGVKD. This CDR3 reads CATLSGQGYEQYV. The CDR3 coding sequence is TGTGCCACACTTTCGGGACAGGGGTACGAGCAGTACGTC.

The chain carries TRBV5-5 and TRBJ2-7; no clear D. Looked up from germline, CDR1 is SGHKS and CDR2 is YYEKEE (reference sequence). The ends were cut back, 6 bases at V and 6 bases at J, with 22 bases in the middle. This CDR3 has 15 residues. Here the CDR3 reads CASTPWGLGGGEQYV. DNA of the CDR3: TGTGCCAGCACCCCCTGGGGATTGGGTGGTGGCGAGCAGTACGTC.

This chain connects TRBV6-2 or TRBV6-3 to TRBJ2-1, with 13 bases aligning to TRBD2. The CDR3 has 15 residues. Germline CDR1 is MNHEY and CDR2 is SVGEGT. J gave up 7 bases and V 5 bases, and 5 bases lay outside the gene matches. The CDR3 DNA follows: TGTGCCAGCAGTCTTGGACTAGCGGGGGAGAATGAGCAGTTCTTC. Translating gives CASSLGLAGENEQFF.

A few counts support this clonotype. The chain has TRBV7-2 and TRBJ1-3, with D uncertain. Deletions cut 5 bases from V and 3 bases from J, with 14 bases between. Germline CDR1 is SGHTA and CDR2 is FQGNSA. The CDR3 length is 15 residues. Here the CDR3 DNA reads TGTGCCAGCAGCGTCCGGGCGGTAGTTGGAAACACCATATATTTT. Protein product: CASSVRAVVGNTIYF.

V usage is TRBV7-2 and J usage is TRBJ1-3; D uncertain. Trimming left V 7 bases short and J 3 bases short, with 13 bases between. The CDR3 totals 14 residues. Germline values: CDR1 SGHTA, CDR2 FQGNSA. CDR3 region: CASTRASFGNTIYF. CDR3 bases: TGTGCCAGCACCAGAGCGAGTTTTGGAAACACCATATATTTT.

This chain joins TRBV20-1 and TRBJ1-4; a possible D gene is TRBD1 (6 bases). The CDR3 is 13 residues long. The germline gives CDR1 DFQATT, CDR2 SNEGSKA (reference sequence). V was trimmed by 5 bases and J by 1 base, leaving 8 bases between them. The CDR3 sequence is CSAYRVTNEKLFF. CDR3 sequence (DNA): TGCAGTGCTTACAGGGTAACTAATGAAAAACTGTTTTTT.

There are a few counts of this clonotype. The chain joins TRBV4-1 to TRBJ2-4; the D gene is possibly TRBD1 (6 bases). Trimming stripped 1 base from V and 3 bases from J, with 16 bases between. The CDR3 totals 17 residues. Germline V gene lookup returns CDR1 MGHRA and CDR2 YSYEKL. CDR3 DNA: TGCGCCAGCAGCCAAGTACCCAGGGGCTTAGGCAAAAACATTCAGTACTTC. Protein: CASSQVPRGLGKNIQYF.